These 25 T cell receptor beta chains were all obtained from the same sample, sequenced in a study of blood T cell repertoires in COVID-19. This table comes from immunoSEQ multiplex PCR, and its TCRdb copy is limited to in-frame clones, with some not included. The table records 150,000 to 200,000 clones, 80% to 90% of them present only once. Sequencing input: peripheral blood. The receptors were sampled from a man aged 18 to 29 who had recovered from COVID-19.

The genes are TRBV5-5 and TRBJ2-3, with 7 bases identical to TRBD2. Trimming took 2 bases from V and 0 from J; bases not matched to a gene: 6. This CDR3 has 16 amino acids. CDR1 is SGHKS and CDR2 is YYEKEE in the germline V gene (reference sequence). CDR3 nucleotide sequence: TGTGCCAGCAGCTTCCCTCGCGGGGGAAGCACAGATACGCAGTATTTT. It specifies CASSFPRGGSTDTQYF.

The chain uses TRBV24-1 and TRBJ2-1, with 12 bases aligning to TRBD2. The germline V gene has CDR1 KGHDR and CDR2 SFDVKD. The CDR3 covers 16 residues. With V trimmed by 2 bases and J by 5 bases, 3 bases remained unmatched. As DNA, the CDR3 is TGTGCCACCAGTGATTACACTAGCGGGAGGAACAATGAGCAGTTCTTC. It specifies CATSDYTSGRNNEQFF.

The chain employs TRBV3-1 (or the pseudogene TRBV3-2) and TRBJ1-2; D is perhaps TRBD1 (6 bases). The CDR3 extends over 16 amino acids. The germline V gene encodes CDR1 LGHDT and CDR2 YNNKEL (reference sequence). With 1 base removed from V and 6 bases from J, the gap between germline ends came to 18 bases. The CDR3: CASSQVSRTARDGYTF. CDR3 coding DNA: TGTGCCAGCAGCCAAGTGAGCAGGACAGCCCGGGATGGCTACACCTTC.

The rearrangement links TRBV19 to TRBJ2-2; D is possibly TRBD2 (5 bases). Trimming left V 2 bases short and J 7 bases short, with 8 bases between. CDR1 is LNHDA, CDR2 SQIVND, per germline (reference sequence). This CDR3 has 13 residues. CDR3 region: CASSIQGSGELFF. CDR3 in DNA: TGTGCCAGTAGTATACAAGGGAGCGGGGAGCTGTTTTTT. The variable domain in full, with the rest retrieved from reference TRBV19 and TRBJ2-2, is DGGITQSPKYLFRKEGQNVTLSCEQNLNHDAMYWYRQDPGQGLRLIYYSQIVNDFQKGDIAEGYSVSREKKESFPLTVTSAQKNPTAFYLCASSIQGSGELFFGEGSRLTVL.

J is TRBJ2-1 and V is TRBV28; D is possibly TRBD1 (5 bases). CDR3 size: 15 residues. The germline V and J ends were trimmed by 7 bases and 3 bases, with 16 bases remaining between them. CDR1 and CDR2 from the germline V gene are MDHEN and SYDVKM. CDR3 in DNA: TGTGCCAGCACTGTACGGACACCGATCTACAATGAGCAGTTCTTC. Translation: CASTVRTPIYNEQFF.

This clone was picked up a small number of times. The chain uses TRBV6-5 and TRBJ2-2, with D perhaps matching TRBD1 (6 bases). The CDR3 is made up of 13 amino acids. V lost 4 bases to trimming and J lost 6 bases, with 9 bases between them. CDR1 is MNHEY, CDR2 SVGAGI, per germline. CDR3 in DNA: TGTGCCAGCAGTTTCCAGGGGTCCGGGGAGCTGTTTTTT. This sequence encodes CASSFQGSGELFF.

This rearrangement joins TRBV7-9 to TRBJ1-6, with 8 positions matching TRBD1. In germline, CDR1 is SEHNR, CDR2 FQNEAQ (reference sequence). This CDR3 contains 14 residues. J gave up 7 bases and V 6 bases, and 5 bases lay outside the gene matches. CDR3 amino acids: CASSPDRGNSPLHF. For the CDR3, the DNA is TGTGCCAGCAGTCCCGACAGGGGAAATTCACCCCTCCACTTT.

The chain employs TRBV7-8 and TRBJ2-3, with TRBD2 matching 7 bases. Germline V lookup: CDR1 SGHVS, CDR2 FQNEAQ. Unmatched junction bases numbered 4, after V lost 4 bases and J lost 0 bases. The CDR3 extends over 15 amino acids. The CDR3 sequence: CASSSSGTSTDTQYF. CDR3 nucleotide sequence: TGTGCCAGCAGCTCTAGCGGAACTAGCACAGATACGCAGTATTTT.

A few counts support this clone. The chain joins TRBV4-2 to TRBJ1-5; D remains unclear. The CDR3 runs 15 residues. V was trimmed by 3 bases and J by 2 bases, leaving 11 bases between them. Germline values: CDR1 LGHNA, CDR2 YNFKEQ. The CDR3 nucleotides are TGTGCCAGCAGCCAGGGATGGACTGGCAATCAGCCCCAGCATTTT. Translation gives CASSQGWTGNQPQHF.

V and J are TRBV6-5 and TRBJ2-7; D is possibly TRBD1 (5 bases). The ends were cut back, 2 bases at V and 0 bases at J, with 14 bases in the middle. There are 16 residues in the CDR3. The germline V gene has CDR1 MNHEY and CDR2 SVGAGI. Here the CDR3 DNA reads TGTGCCAGCAGTTACGGATCAGGGCTAAGCTCCTACGAGCAGTACTTC. Translation gives CASSYGSGLSSYEQYF.

Only one count was recorded for this clone. This sequence joins TRBV11-3 and TRBJ2-1; 13 bases fit TRBD2. CDR1 and CDR2 from the germline V gene are SGHNT and YENEEA. The CDR3 totals 15 residues. Germline trimming cut 5 bases from V and 10 bases from J; bases unmatched to any gene: 8. The CDR3 DNA follows: TGTGCCAGCAGCCCCCGGACTAGCGGGAGTGACGAGCAGTTCTTC. This sequence encodes CASSPRTSGSDEQFF.

The CDR3: CASSPLAGSNEQFF. The DNA of the CDR3 is TGTGCCAGCTCACCACTAGCGGGATCCAATGAGCAGTTCTTC. The rearrangement links TRBV18 to TRBJ2-1, with 8 bases fitting TRBD2. The CDR3 extends over 14 amino acids. The V and J ends lost 1 base and 6 bases, in that order; junction bases with no gene match: 2. The V gene's germline CDR1 is KGHSH and CDR2 LQKENI.

The V gene is TRBV28, the J gene TRBJ2-7; 7 nucleotides agree with TRBD1. Germline lookup yields CDR1 MDHEN and CDR2 SYDVKM. The ends lost 8 bases at V and 2 bases at J; junction bases unmatched: 3. The CDR3 covers 12 residues. CDR3 coding DNA: TGTGCCAGCGCAACAGGGGCCTACGAGCAGTACTTC. It specifies CASATGAYEQYF.

This chain links TRBV3-1 (or the pseudogene TRBV3-2) with TRBJ2-1; 7 bases map to TRBD2. Per the germline V gene, CDR1 is LGHDT and CDR2 is YNNKEL (reference sequence). The CDR3 has 19 amino acids. V lost 4 bases to trimming and J lost 1 base; unmatched junction nucleotides: 16. CDR3 coding DNA: TGTGCCAGCAGCCGCTCGGTCAGCGGGGCGTTTAGGTCCTACAATGAGCAGTTCTTC. This translates into CASSRSVSGAFRSYNEQFF.

The chain is built from TRBV27 and TRBJ1-1; perhaps TRBD1 as D (5 bases). Germline V gene data show CDR1 as MNHEY and CDR2 as SMNVEV (reference sequence). This CDR3 has 13 residues. V was clipped by 2 bases and J by 5 bases, with 9 bases between them. CDR3 DNA: TGTGCCAGCAGTTTACCCAGGGCGACTGAAGCTTTCTTT. This translates into CASSLPRATEAFF.

The chain recombines TRBV15 with TRBJ2-3, with TRBD2 as a possible D gene (6 bases). Germline CDR1 and CDR2: LNHNV and YYDKDF (reference sequence). The CDR3 length is 18 residues. V lost 5 bases and J lost 3, with 24 bases in between. The CDR3 DNA follows: TGTGCCACCAGCCGGTGGGGGGTTTCTGGAGGGGAAACAGATACGCAGTATTTT. Protein: CATSRWGVSGGETDTQYF.

Note on this clone: The junction departs from the called germline gene at one end, perhaps through a read error. The V gene is TRBV7-7, the J gene TRBJ1-1, with TRBD1 matching over 7 bases. Germline V CDR1 and CDR2: SSHAT, FNYEAQ (reference sequence). This CDR3 contains 13 residues. CDR3 coding DNA: TGTGCTAGCAGCCTCCAACAGGGGACTGAAGCTTTCTTT. Protein product: CASSLQQGTEAFF.

The rearrangement joins TRBV5-6 to TRBJ2-7, with 13 bases identical to TRBD2. Germline V gives CDR1 SGHDT, CDR2 YYEEEE. V was clipped by 2 bases and J by 2 bases; unmatched bases: 7. The length of the CDR3 is 17 residues. The CDR3 loop reads CASSFRTSGSIAYEQYF. The CDR3 DNA follows: TGTGCCAGCAGCTTTCGGACTAGCGGGAGTATCGCCTACGAGCAGTACTTC. Using reference TRBV5-6 and TRBJ2-7 for the parts outside the CDR3, the full variable domain is DAGVTQSPTHLIKTRGQQVTLRCSPKSGHDTVSWYQQALGQGPQFIFQYYEEEERQRGNFPDRFSGHQFPNYSSELNVNALLLGDSALYLCASSFRTSGSIAYEQYFGPGTRLTVT.

The rearrangement links TRBV7-2 to TRBJ1-1; 8 bases map to TRBD1. The V segment lost 5 bases and the J segment 6 bases; nucleotides outside the gene matches: 14. The CDR3 runs 16 residues. Germline V gene sequence: CDR1 SGHTA, CDR2 FQGNSA. CDR3 bases: TGTGCCAGCAGCATTATTGGACAGGGTGGGATGCCTGAAGCTTTCTTT. This encodes CASSIIGQGGMPEAFF.

J is TRBJ2-5 and V is TRBV7-8, with TRBD1 matching 7 bases. Germline values: CDR1 SGHVS, CDR2 FQNEAQ. The CDR3 has 15 amino acids. V was clipped by 6 bases and J by 2 bases; unmatched bases: 9. The CDR3 here is CASSPGQNFQETQYF. CDR3 bases: TGTGCCAGCAGTCCGGGACAGAACTTTCAAGAGACCCAGTACTTC.

The V gene is TRBV5-4, the J gene TRBJ2-1; a weak D match, TRBD1 (6 bases). V dropped 0 bases and J dropped 7 bases, with 11 bases sitting between them. CDR3 length: 14 residues. Per the germline V gene, CDR1 is SGHNT and CDR2 is YYREEE (reference sequence). In DNA form, the CDR3 reads TGTGCCAGCAGCTTGGGAACAGGGCGGAATGAGCAGTTCTTC. Translating it yields CASSLGTGRNEQFF.

This clone was counted once. The CDR3 coding sequence is TGTGCCAGCAGTTTCGGACAAATTTACGAGCAGTACTTC. The encoded protein is CASSFGQIYEQYF. The chain combines TRBV6-6 with TRBJ2-7; D may be TRBD1 (5 bases). The V gene's germline CDR1 is MNHNY and CDR2 SVGAGI (reference sequence). The CDR3 sequence is 13 residues long. Trimming cost V 4 bases and J 4 bases, with 11 bases left between them.

The chain recombines TRBV7-9 with TRBJ2-7, with TRBD1 matching 7 bases. V lost 5 bases to trimming and J lost 2 bases; unmatched junction nucleotides: 3. Germline V gene sequence: CDR1 SEHNR, CDR2 FQNEAQ (reference sequence). CDR3 length: 13 residues. Here the CDR3 DNA reads TGTGCCAGCAGCGAAAGGGGGCCCTACGAGCAGTACTTC. The encoded protein is CASSERGPYEQYF.

The rearrangement links TRBV2 to TRBJ2-1, with 13 bases identical to TRBD2. The CDR3 extends over 17 amino acids. The trim removed 7 bases at V and 5 bases at J, leaving 11 bases unmatched. Germline-derived CDR1 and CDR2 are SNHLY and FYNNEI. The CDR3 DNA sequence: TGTGCCAGCACTTCACCAGTGGGACTAGCGGGGAACAATGAGCAGTTCTTC. Amino acids: CASTSPVGLAGNNEQFF.

CDR3 bases: TGTGCCAGCAGCTTAGATTTTCAGACTAATGAAAAACTGTTTTTT. It codes for CASSLDFQTNEKLFF. The chain has TRBV7-2 and TRBJ1-4; the D is unclear. CDR3 length: 15 residues. Germline CDR1 and CDR2: SGHTA and FQGNSA. Trimming took off 1 base at V and 2 bases at J, with 8 bases between the two ends. The full variable domain, with the rest looked up from reference TRBV7-2 and TRBJ1-4, is GAGVSQSPSNKVTEKGKDVELRCDPISGHTALYWYRQSLGQGLEFLIYFQGNSAPDKSGLPSDRFSAERTGGSVSTLTIQRTQQEDSAVYLCASSLDFQTNEKLFFGSGTQLSVL.